This passage covers 22 T cell receptor beta chains from one sample sequenced in a study of T cell responses to AZD1222 COVID-19 vaccine. The data were produced by immunoSEQ multiplex PCR, yet TCRdb's version contains in-frame clones alone and is incomplete. The sample lists 80,000 to 100,000 clones; 80% to 90% were seen once. Sequenced material: peripheral blood, taken 28 days after the second AZD1222 dose. The receptor set was obtained from an adult who received the AZD1222 COVID-19 vaccine.

The chain links TRBV13 to TRBJ1-2; 7 bases agree with TRBD1. The germline gives CDR1 PRHDT, CDR2 FYEKMQ (reference sequence). The V gene end was trimmed by 5 bases and the J gene end by 4 bases; junction bases not matched to a gene: 7. The CDR3 runs 14 residues. DNA of the CDR3: TGTGCCAGCAGCCCGCAGACAGGGTCCTATGGCTACACCTTC. This encodes CASSPQTGSYGYTF.

J is TRBJ2-3 and V is TRBV5-1; 8 bases map to TRBD2. Trimming at V came to 4 bases and at J to 4 bases, leaving 8 bases not matched to a gene. Germline CDR1 and CDR2: SGHRS and YFSETQ. The CDR3 spans 15 residues. The CDR3 region has the DNA TGCGCCAGCAGCACACAAGCGGGAGTCTCAGATACGCAGTATTTT. It specifies CASSTQAGVSDTQYF.

The chain employs TRBV10-3 and TRBJ1-1, with D possibly matching TRBD1 (6 bases). V was cut by 3 bases and J by 0 bases, with 8 bases left in between. This CDR3 is built from 14 residues. The germline gives CDR1 ENHRY, CDR2 SYGVKD. CDR3: CAISDTGLNTEAFF. Here the CDR3 DNA reads TGTGCCATCAGTGATACAGGGTTGAACACTGAAGCTTTCTTT.

CDR3 in DNA: TGCAGCGTCACAGGGGGAGGGAACACTGAAGCTTTCTTT. It translates to CSVTGGGNTEAFF. The chain is built from TRBV29-1 and TRBJ1-1; 8 bases line up with TRBD1. The V gene's germline CDR1 is SQVTM and CDR2 ANQGSEA. Trimming removed 6 bases from V and 1 base from J; junction bases left unmatched: 4. The CDR3 runs to 13 residues.

The chain links TRBV27 to TRBJ2-7; TRBD1 or TRBD2 may be the D gene (5 bases each). The CDR3 is 13 residues long. CDR1 is MNHEY and CDR2 is SMNVEV in the germline V gene (reference sequence). The V end lost 3 bases, the J end lost 3 bases, and 9 bases lay between the germline ends. The chain's CDR3 is CASSFRDRYEQYF. In nucleotides, the CDR3 is TGTGCCAGCAGTTTTCGGGACCGCTACGAGCAGTACTTC.

The V and J genes are TRBV14 and TRBJ2-2, with TRBD2 matching 13 bases. The germline V gene encodes CDR1 SGHDN and CDR2 FVKESK. This CDR3 contains 17 residues. V trimming: 3 bases; J trimming: 5 bases; junction bases outside the gene matches: 6. The CDR3 DNA is TGTGCCAGCAGCCACGACGCGACTAGCGGGAGGACCGGGGAGCTGTTTTTT. Protein: CASSHDATSGRTGELFF. Filled out from reference TRBV14 and TRBJ2-2, the complete variable domain reads EAGVTQFPSHSVIEKGQTVTLRCDPISGHDNLYWYRRVMGKEIKFLLHFVKESKQDESGMPNNRFLAERTGGTYSTLKVQPAELEDSGVYFCASSHDATSGRTGELFFGEGSRLTVL.

Notes on this clone: At the DNA level, this CDR3 is encoded by other sequences in the same sample as well. The rearrangement links TRBV29-1 to TRBJ1-2, with a possible D match to TRBD1 (5 bases). Between the trimmed V and J ends, which lost 6 bases and 2 bases, there was a span of 10 bases. Germline V gives CDR1 SQVTM, CDR2 ANQGSEA. The CDR3 contains 12 residues. The CDR3 region has the DNA TGCAGCGTCTCGGGGGGGAACTATGGCTACACCTTC. Translation gives CSVSGGNYGYTF.

The V and J genes are TRBV6-1 and TRBJ1-2; D not resolved. In germline, CDR1 is MNHNS, CDR2 SASEGT. This CDR3 has 15 residues. Trimming left V 1 base short and J 0 bases short, with 9 bases between. CDR3 nucleotide sequence: TGTGCCAGCAGTGAAGGACTAGGCCCTAACTATGGCTACACCTTC. Its translation is CASSEGLGPNYGYTF.

The chain joins TRBV5-1 to TRBJ1-1; D is possibly TRBD1 (6 bases). The CDR3 totals 14 residues. Germline loops: CDR1 SGHRS, CDR2 YFSETQ. Trimming shortened V by 4 bases and J by 8 bases, and 18 bases separated the two germline ends. The CDR3 DNA follows: TGCGCCAGCAGCATAGGCCCCCTGGACAGAGAAGCTTTCTTT. This gives the protein CASSIGPLDREAFF.

V is TRBV30 and J is TRBJ1-2, with D possibly TRBD1 on 6 matching bases. The CDR3 totals 13 residues. Trimming removed 1 base from V and 4 bases from J, with 10 bases in between. Germline CDR1 GTSNPN, CDR2 SVGIG (reference sequence). CDR3 bases: TGTGCCTGGAGTGACAGGGCGGGCTATGGCTACACCTTC. It encodes CAWSDRAGYGYTF.

V usage is TRBV7-9 and J usage is TRBJ2-5; D is perhaps TRBD1 (5 bases). V was shortened by 8 bases and J by 2 bases, with 15 bases between the two germline ends. Germline CDR1 and CDR2: SEHNR and FQNEAQ (reference sequence). This CDR3 has 14 amino acids. The CDR3 DNA reads as TGTGCCAGCCTAGTACAGGCGAATCAAGAGACCCAGTACTTC. Its protein product is CASLVQANQETQYF.

The genes are TRBV29-1 and TRBJ2-7, with 9 nucleotides matching TRBD2. Trimming at V came to 4 bases and at J to 3 bases, leaving 7 bases not matched to a gene. Germline V gene sequence: CDR1 SQVTM, CDR2 ANQGSEA. The CDR3 spans 14 residues. The CDR3 sequence: CSVAGTSRSYEQYF. CDR3 nucleotides: TGCAGCGTTGCCGGGACTAGCAGGAGCTACGAGCAGTACTTC.

The rearrangement joins TRBV18 to TRBJ1-4; D is perhaps TRBD1 (5 bases). CDR3 size: 13 residues. Per the germline V gene, CDR1 is KGHSH and CDR2 is LQKENI. V dropped 6 bases and J dropped 7 bases, with 12 bases sitting between them. CDR3 in amino acids: CASSEGYREKLFF. The CDR3 DNA reads as TGTGCCAGCTCCGAGGGGTATCGTGAAAAACTGTTTTTT.

This rearrangement joins TRBV7-6 to TRBJ2-5, with unresolved D. The V end lost 4 bases, the J end lost 4 bases, and 19 bases lay between the germline ends. This CDR3 is built from 16 residues. Germline assignment: CDR1 SGHVS and CDR2 FNYEAQ. In DNA form, the CDR3 reads TGTGCCAGCAGCTCATACGGACGGATCCCCGGAGAGACCCAGTACTTC. The encoded protein is CASSSYGRIPGETQYF.

The chain employs TRBV13 and TRBJ2-3; 8 bases match TRBD2. Germline-derived CDR1 and CDR2 are PRHDT and FYEKMQ (reference sequence). CDR3 length equals 18 residues. J gave up 3 bases and V 4 bases, and 15 bases lay outside the gene matches. The CDR3 here is CASSSRASGGGITDTQYF. CDR3 in DNA: TGTGCCAGCAGCTCCCGGGCCTCGGGAGGGGGAATTACAGATACGCAGTATTTT.

J is TRBJ2-7 and V is TRBV7-2; D possibly matches TRBD1 or TRBD2 (5 bases each). The CDR3 extends over 13 amino acids. Trimming pared 5 bases from V and 3 bases from J, leaving 11 bases between. CDR1 and CDR2 (germline): SGHTA, FQGNSA. The CDR3 DNA sequence: TGTGCCAGCAGCCGGGACCTATACTACGAGCAGTACTTC. Its translation: CASSRDLYYEQYF.

This clone was picked up one time. The V call is TRBV21-1, the J call TRBJ1-3. TRBV21-1 is shown as a pseudogene. This CDR3 contains 17 residues. CDR3 coding DNA: TGTGCCAGCAGCGCTTGGGACGCAGGCCTGCAAGGGGACACCATATATTTT. It yields the protein CASSAWDAGLQGDTIYF.

This chain uses TRBV28 with TRBJ2-2, with TRBD2 matching 9 bases. The CDR3 runs 17 residues. The V and J ends lost 3 bases and 3 bases, in that order; junction bases with no gene match: 8. Germline CDR1 and CDR2: MDHEN and SYDVKM. DNA of the CDR3: TGTGCCAGCAGTTTGCTGCTTAGCGGGAGTGACACCGGGGAGCTGTTTTTT. Translation gives CASSLLLSGSDTGELFF.

The chain is built from TRBV2 and TRBJ1-4; a possible D gene is TRBD1 (5 bases). The germline CDR1 and CDR2 sequences are SNHLY and FYNNEI. CDR3 length: 15 residues. Trimming took off 6 bases at V and 0 bases at J, with 11 bases between the two ends. This CDR3 reads CASSGGFATNEKLFF. The CDR3 DNA follows: TGTGCCAGCAGCGGGGGGTTCGCAACTAATGAAAAACTGTTTTTT.

The chain uses TRBV7-2 and TRBJ1-3; D is possibly TRBD1 (6 bases). The ends were cut back, 5 bases at V and 0 bases at J, with 11 bases in the middle. The CDR3 totals 15 residues. Germline loops: CDR1 SGHTA, CDR2 FQGNSA. The DNA for the CDR3 is TGTGCCAGCAGCCTGGACAGCAACTCTGGAAACACCATATATTTT. Translated, it gives CASSLDSNSGNTIYF.

The J gene is TRBJ2-7, the V gene TRBV2; 8 positions agree with TRBD1. The V segment lost 4 bases and the J segment 5 bases; nucleotides outside the gene matches: 7. This CDR3 has 14 residues. Germline assignment: CDR1 SNHLY and CDR2 FYNNEI. The CDR3 sequence is CASSVNGQGNEQYF. The CDR3 nucleotides are TGTGCCAGCAGTGTTAATGGACAGGGTAACGAGCAGTACTTC.

This chain links TRBV6-5 with TRBJ1-2; D is perhaps TRBD1 (5 bases). The CDR3 spans 14 residues. Germline V gives CDR1 MNHEY, CDR2 SVGAGI. V was shortened by 2 bases and J by 8 bases, with 15 bases between the two germline ends. The CDR3 loop is CASSYQGGVGGYTF. CDR3 bases: TGTGCCAGCAGTTACCAGGGTGGAGTTGGAGGCTACACCTTC.